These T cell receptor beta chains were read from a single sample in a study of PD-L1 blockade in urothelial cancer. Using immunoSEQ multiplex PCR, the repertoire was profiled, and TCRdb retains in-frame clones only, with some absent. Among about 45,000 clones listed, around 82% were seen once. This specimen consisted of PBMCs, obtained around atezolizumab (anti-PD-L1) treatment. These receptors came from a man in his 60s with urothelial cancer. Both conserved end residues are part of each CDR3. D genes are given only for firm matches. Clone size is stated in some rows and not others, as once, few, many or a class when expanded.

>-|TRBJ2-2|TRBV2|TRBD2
TGTGCCAGCACTGCCGGGACTAGTGGTGGGGAGCTGTTTTTT
CASTAGTSGGELFF
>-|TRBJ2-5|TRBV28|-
TGTGCCAGCGGTCCGGGGAGCCAAGAGACCCAGTACTTC
CASGPGSQETQYF
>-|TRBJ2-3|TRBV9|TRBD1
TGTGCCAGCAGCCTCACCGCCGGGACAGGGCGCACAGATACGCAGTATTTT
CASSLTAGTGRTDTQYF
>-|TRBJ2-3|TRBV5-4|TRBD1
TGTGCCAGCAGCTTGGTCCGGACAGGGGGCACAGATACGCAGTATTTT
CASSLVRTGGTDTQYF
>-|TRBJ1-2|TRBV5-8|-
TGTGCCAGCAGCTCTTCGGAACAGCCCTATGGCTACACCTTC
CASSSSEQPYGYTF
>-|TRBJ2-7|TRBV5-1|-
TGCGCCAGCAGCTTGGACGCCGGGAGCGAGCAGTACTTC
CASSLDAGSEQYF
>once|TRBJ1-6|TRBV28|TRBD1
TGTGCCAGCAGTGCCCAGGGACAGTTTAATTCACCCCTCCACTTT
CASSAQGQFNSPLHF
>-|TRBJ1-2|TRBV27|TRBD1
TGTGCCAGCAGCCGGACAGGGGGGGTATTGAATGGCTACACCTTC
CASSRTGGVLNGYTF
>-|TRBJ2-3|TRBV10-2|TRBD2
TGCGCCAGCCGACTAGCGGGGGGGCTGACAGATACGCAGTATTTT
CASRLAGGLTDTQYF
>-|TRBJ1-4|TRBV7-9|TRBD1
TGTGCCAGCAGCCTAGGGACAGGGGGAGAAAAACTGTTTTTT
CASSLGTGGEKLFF
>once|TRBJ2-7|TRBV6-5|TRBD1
TGTGGAGTAGGGACAGGGCTGTCCGAGCAGTACTTC
CGVGTGLSEQYF